The 19 T cell receptor beta chains reported below all come from one sample, sequenced in a study of blood T cells in healthy people across ages. A second PCR, run for roughly 7 to 11 cycles, used a sample-barcoded 5' primer plus a J-beta primer mix. MiXCR, applied by TCRdb to the 5' RACE reads, yields one record per CDR3 protein. The table has 1.5 million to 2 million distinct CDR3 sequences, 35% to 50% seen once. The sequenced sample was blood. These receptors all come from a human donor in good health.

The table lists this clonotype with a few counts. The V call is TRBV2, the J call TRBJ2-7, with a possible D match to TRBD1 (6 bases). Trimming took off 6 bases at V and 2 bases at J, with 11 bases between the two ends. This CDR3 has 13 amino acids. CDR1 and CDR2 (germline): SNHLY, FYNNEI. The CDR3 region is CASRGQVPYEQYF. CDR3 in DNA: TGTGCCAGCAGGGGACAAGTACCCTACGAGCAGTACTTC.

V is TRBV13 and J is TRBJ1-4, with no clear D. The CDR3 extends over 15 amino acids. V was shortened by 8 bases and J by 9 bases, with 22 bases between the two germline ends. Per the germline V gene, CDR1 is PRHDT and CDR2 is FYEKMQ (reference sequence). CDR3 sequence: CASASGPNEVKKLFF. The CDR3, as DNA: TGTGCCAGCGCCTCCGGACCGAATGAAGTTAAAAAACTGTTTTTT.

This clonotype turned up a few times. This chain connects TRBV7-2 to TRBJ2-1; no clear D gene. This CDR3 contains 13 residues. The germline CDR1 and CDR2 sequences are SGHTA and FQGNSA. V lost 1 base to trimming and J lost 5 bases, with 6 bases between them. CDR3 DNA: TGTGCCAGCAGCTTAGTTCACAACAATGAGCAGTTCTTC. Residues: CASSLVHNNEQFF. Full variable domain (outside the CDR3, taken from reference TRBV7-2 and TRBJ2-1): GAGVSQSPSNKVTEKGKDVELRCDPISGHTALYWYRQSLGQGLEFLIYFQGNSAPDKSGLPSDRFSAERTGGSVSTLTIQRTQQEDSAVYLCASSLVHNNEQFFGPGTRLTVL.

The chain couples TRBV10-3 to TRBJ1-1; 7 bases agree with TRBD1. Germline V gene sequence: CDR1 ENHRY, CDR2 SYGVKD. J was trimmed by 10 bases and V by 5 bases; bases with no gene match: 16. The CDR3 runs to 15 residues. CDR3 sequence reads: CAISPQLTGTAVAFF. The CDR3 nucleotides read TGTGCCATCAGTCCCCAGCTGACAGGGACTGCGGTAGCTTTCTTT.

The V and J genes are TRBV29-1 and TRBJ2-3; no clear D. Trimming took off 3 bases at V and 1 base at J, with 14 bases between the two ends. The CDR3 spans 15 residues. Germline V lookup: CDR1 SQVTM, CDR2 ANQGSEA. The CDR3 coding sequence is TGCAGCGTTGATCTGTGGGAACACGGCACAGATACGCAGTATTTT. Protein product: CSVDLWEHGTDTQYF.

The chain recombines TRBV7-6 with TRBJ2-4; the D is unclear. TRBJ2-5 explains the end of the DNA better; the J call may be wrong. Germline CDR1 reads SGHVS; CDR2 reads FNYEAQ. This CDR3 is built from 14 residues. The CDR3 coding sequence is TGTGCCAGCAGCTTAGGACCATCCGTAGAGACCCAGTACTTC. This sequence encodes CASSLGPSVETQYF.

The J gene is TRBJ1-2, the V gene TRBV20-1; D might be TRBD1 (6 bases). The germline V and J ends were trimmed by 1 base and 2 bases, with 23 bases remaining between them. The length of the CDR3 is 18 residues. Germline CDR1 is DFQATT and CDR2 is SNEGSKA (reference sequence). For the CDR3, the DNA is TGCAGTGCTAGAGGGATGAAGAGAGACAGGTTGGAGAACTATGGCTACACCTTC. Its protein product is CSARGMKRDRLENYGYTF.

This chain connects TRBV18 to TRBJ1-5; D is uncertain. The CDR3 runs 13 residues. Germline V lookup: CDR1 KGHSH, CDR2 LQKENI. V dropped 2 bases and J dropped 5 bases, with 7 bases sitting between them. CDR3 in amino acids: CASSPSSDQPQHF. In DNA form, the CDR3 reads TGTGCCAGCTCACCATCGTCGGATCAGCCCCAGCATTTT.

In nucleotides, the CDR3 is TGTGCCAGCAGCCCCCCGGGCCGGACGTATGGCTACACCTTC. Its translation is CASSPPGRTYGYTF. The chain joins TRBV7-2 to TRBJ1-2; no reliable D call. Trimming took 5 bases from V and 5 from J, leaving 15 bases between them. The CDR3 has 14 residues. The V gene's germline CDR1 is SGHTA and CDR2 FQGNSA.

This clonotype is a singleton in its sample. The chain couples TRBV20-1 to TRBJ1-3; no clear D. Between the trimmed V and J ends, which lost 0 bases and 2 bases, there was a span of 11 bases. This CDR3 is 15 amino acids long. The germline gives CDR1 DFQATT, CDR2 SNEGSKA (reference sequence). The CDR3 sequence: CSARDFLAAGNTIYF. The CDR3 DNA reads as TGCAGTGCTAGAGATTTTTTGGCGGCTGGAAACACCATATATTTT.

The CDR3 nucleotides read TGTGCCAGCAGCCACAAGGACGGACTAGCGGGTTCCGATACGCAGTATTTT. Its protein product is CASSHKDGLAGSDTQYF. V is TRBV7-3 and J is TRBJ2-3, with 11 bases fitting TRBD2. Germline V lookup: CDR1 SGHTA, CDR2 FQGTGA. V lost 5 bases and J lost 6; bases outside the gene matches: 13. The CDR3 runs to 17 residues. The variable domain in full, completed from reference TRBV7-3 and TRBJ2-3, reads GAGVSQTPSNKVTEKGKYVELRCDPISGHTALYWYRQSLGQGPEFLIYFQGTGAADDSGLPNDRFFAVRPEGSVSTLKIQRTERGDSAVYLCASSHKDGLAGSDTQYFGPGTRLTVL.

The V gene is TRBV6-1, the J gene TRBJ2-5; D may be TRBD2 (6 bases). V was pared by 6 bases and J by 5 bases, with 10 bases between. Germline V gene sequence: CDR1 MNHNS, CDR2 SASEGT. The CDR3 sequence is 12 residues long. The CDR3 sequence: CASRASAETQYF. DNA for the CDR3: TGTGCCAGCAGAGCTAGCGCCGAGACCCAGTACTTC.

The chain has TRBV6-1 and TRBJ1-2, with 9 bases matching TRBD1. The CDR3 sequence is 15 residues long. V lost 7 bases to trimming and J lost 5 bases; unmatched junction nucleotides: 11. Germline V gives CDR1 MNHNS, CDR2 SASEGT. The CDR3 reads CASTGILTGGYGYTF. For the CDR3, the DNA is TGTGCCAGCACGGGAATTCTGACAGGGGGGTATGGCTACACCTTC.

V and J are TRBV4-3 and TRBJ2-7; maybe TRBD1 (6 bases). Germline V gene data show CDR1 as LGHNA and CDR2 as YSLEER. The CDR3 is 18 residues long. V dropped 1 base and J dropped 2 bases, with 21 bases sitting between them. CDR3 amino acids: CASSQGSSFEDSPYEQYF. CDR3 bases: TGCGCCAGCAGCCAAGGTAGCTCATTTGAGGACAGTCCCTACGAGCAGTACTTC.

This clonotype was seen repeatedly, ten times or more. This rearrangement joins TRBV5-1 to TRBJ2-7; D gene ambiguous. The CDR3 is 12 residues long. V lost 0 bases and J 6 bases, leaving 7 bases between the germline ends. Per the germline V gene, CDR1 is SGHRS and CDR2 is YFSETQ. Written as DNA, the CDR3 is TGCGCCAGCAGCTTGGACGGACCCGAGCAGTACTTC. Translation gives CASSLDGPEQYF.

The chain employs TRBV29-1 and TRBJ2-6, with 7 bases identical to TRBD1. Germline V gene lookup returns CDR1 SQVTM and CDR2 ANQGSEA. J was trimmed by 0 bases and V by 7 bases; bases with no gene match: 9. The CDR3 runs 16 residues. CDR3 sequence (DNA): TGCAGCGCCGTGGGACAGATTAACTCTGGGGCCAACGTCCTGACTTTC. This translates into CSAVGQINSGANVLTF.

There are many counts of this clonotype. The chain is built from TRBV29-1 and TRBJ2-5; D ambiguous. The CDR3 is 11 amino acids. Trimming removed 6 bases at V and 5 bases at J, with 10 bases between. The germline V gene encodes CDR1 SQVTM and CDR2 ANQGSEA. CDR3 sequence (DNA): TGCAGCGTACCATCAGAGGAGACCCAGTACTTC. Its translation is CSVPSEETQYF.

This clonotype was seen a single time. The chain couples TRBV4-1 to TRBJ1-5; D is perhaps TRBD1 (6 bases). From germline, CDR1 is MGHRA and CDR2 YSYEKL. The CDR3 sequence is 16 residues long. V lost 1 base and J 0 bases, leaving 10 bases between the germline ends. The CDR3 DNA is TGCGCCAGCAGCCAAGGGACAGACTATAGCAATCAGCCCCAGCATTTT. It specifies CASSQGTDYSNQPQHF.

V and J are TRBV3-1 and TRBJ2-7; tentatively, D is TRBD2 (6 bases). V was pared by 5 bases and J by 0 bases, with 14 bases between. This CDR3 has 15 residues. Germline CDR1 reads LGHDT; CDR2 reads YNNKEL (reference sequence). CDR3 in DNA: TGTGCCAGCAGCTCCTGGGCCGGGGGCTCCTACGAGCAGTACTTC. This gives the protein CASSSWAGGSYEQYF.